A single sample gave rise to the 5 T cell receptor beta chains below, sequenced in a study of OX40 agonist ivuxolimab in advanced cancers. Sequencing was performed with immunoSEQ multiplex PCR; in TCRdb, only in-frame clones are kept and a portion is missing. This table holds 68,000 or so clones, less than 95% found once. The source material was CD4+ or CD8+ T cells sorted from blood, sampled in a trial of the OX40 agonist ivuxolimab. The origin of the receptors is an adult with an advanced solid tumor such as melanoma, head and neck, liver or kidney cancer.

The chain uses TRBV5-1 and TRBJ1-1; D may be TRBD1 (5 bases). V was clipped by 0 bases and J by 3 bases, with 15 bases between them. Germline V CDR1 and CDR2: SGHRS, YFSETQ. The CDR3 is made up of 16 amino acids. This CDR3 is CASSLGSGVGDTEAFF. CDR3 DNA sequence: TGCGCCAGCAGCTTGGGTTCGGGGGTTGGGGACACTGAAGCTTTCTTT. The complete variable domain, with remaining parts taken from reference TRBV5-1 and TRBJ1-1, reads KAGVTQTPRYLIKTRGQQVTLSCSPISGHRSVSWYQQTPGQGLQFLFEYFSETQRNKGNFPGRFSGRQFSNSRSEMNVSTLELGDSALYLCASSLGSGVGDTEAFFGQGTRLTVV.

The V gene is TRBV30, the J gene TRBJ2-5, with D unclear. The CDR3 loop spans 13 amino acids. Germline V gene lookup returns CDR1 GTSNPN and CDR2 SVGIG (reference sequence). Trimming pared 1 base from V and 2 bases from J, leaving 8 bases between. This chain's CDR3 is CAWSALIQETQYF. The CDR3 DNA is TGTGCCTGGAGTGCGCTGATACAAGAGACCCAGTACTTC.

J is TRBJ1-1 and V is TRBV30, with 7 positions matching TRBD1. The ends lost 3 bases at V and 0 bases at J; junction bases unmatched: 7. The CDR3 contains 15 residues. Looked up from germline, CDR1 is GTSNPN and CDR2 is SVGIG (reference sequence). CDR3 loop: CAWRGDSFVNTEAFF. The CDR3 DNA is TGTGCCTGGAGGGGGGACAGCTTTGTGAACACTGAAGCTTTCTTT.

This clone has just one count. CDR3 DNA sequence: TGTGCCAGCAGTTTAGCGGGGGGCCCGGAATACGAGCAGTACTTC. Protein sequence: CASSLAGGPEYEQYF. The chain recombines TRBV6-5 with TRBJ2-5, with TRBD2 matching 10 bases. The DNA end is more similar to TRBJ2-7, so the J call may be wrong. This CDR3 has 15 amino acids. Per the germline V gene, CDR1 is MNHEY and CDR2 is SVGAGI.

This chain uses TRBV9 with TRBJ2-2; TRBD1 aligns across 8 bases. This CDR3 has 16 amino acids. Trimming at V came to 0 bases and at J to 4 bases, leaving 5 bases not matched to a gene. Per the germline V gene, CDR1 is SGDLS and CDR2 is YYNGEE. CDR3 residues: CASSVVDRGATGELFF. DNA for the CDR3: TGTGCCAGCAGCGTAGTCGACAGGGGTGCCACCGGGGAGCTGTTTTTT.